This TCR beta chain was found in a study of blood T cells in healthy people across ages. The germline V gene encodes CDR1 SGHDT and CDR2 YYEEEE. CDR3 length: 14 amino acids. V was clipped by 5 bases and J by 2 bases; unmatched bases: 3. The second PCR ran about 6 to 11 cycles with a sample-barcoded 5' primer and J-beta primers. Via MiXCR, TCRdb re-called the 5' RACE reads, giving one row per CDR3 protein. The sample records approximately 800,000 distinct CDR3 sequences, about 45% being singletons. Sequencing was carried out using blood. This rearrangement joins TRBV5-6 to TRBJ2-5; 10 bases match TRBD2. The clonotype comes from a man older than 75 in good health. CDR3 in amino acids: CASRRTSGQETQYF. The DNA for the CDR3 is TGTGCCAGCAGACGGACTAGCGGACAAGAGACCCAGTACTTC.